This TCR beta chain was captured in a study of T cell responses to AZD1222 COVID-19 vaccine. Across the whole study: Whether given at about 4 or about 12 weeks, second doses were pooled.

Study results and caveats: Baseline testing showed seropositivity in only five to seven AZD1222 recipients. Possibly, clonal diversity was underestimated; donors were largely white British and included more females. Epitopes outside B.1.351 and B.1.1.7 mutated regions reportedly drew nearly half of spike TCRs.

About this clone itself: As yet, its antigen is unknown.

The repertoire was sequenced with immunoSEQ multiplex PCR; TCRdb's copy has only in-frame clones and lacks some. The repertoire includes about 150,000 clones, around nine tenths of them detected once, and 1.1% to 1.5% sits in the top ten. The CDR3 covers 15 residues. Trimming cost V 5 bases and J 4 bases, with 17 bases left between them. Germline V gives CDR1 SGHTA, CDR2 FQGTGA. The sequences come from peripheral blood, collected on day 0 of AZD1222 vaccination. This sequence joins TRBV7-3 and TRBJ2-5, with D possibly called TRBD1 or TRBD2 (5 bases each). This TCR was sampled from an adult in good health. CDR3 nucleotide sequence: TGTGCCAGCAGCAGCACCGGGACCCCCATAGAGACCCAGTACTTC. Its translation: CASSSTGTPIETQYF.